Detailed here is one T cell receptor beta chain. Its antigen is unknown. The data were taken from a study of cytomegalovirus exposure and HLA in healthy donors. Study observations and caveats: The classifier, whose performance was assessed in both the original and validation cohorts, reportedly diagnosed cytomegalovirus status with high specificity and sensitivity.

PCR employed 60 Vbeta and 13 Jbeta primers. Libraries were prepared by immunoSEQ multiplex PCR; TCRdb keeps only in-frame clonotypes and omits some of them. Seen here are over 110,000 clones, around 78% observed once, and the top ten hold roughly 6%. Trimming removed 5 bases from V and 4 bases from J; junction bases left unmatched: 13. Germline-derived CDR1 and CDR2 are SGHVS and FNYEAQ. This CDR3 is 18 amino acids long. Sequencing used PBMCs. The chain has TRBV7-6 and TRBJ2-2; the match to TRBD1 covers 10 bases. The sequence came from a woman aged 40 to 55 in good health and CMV-seropositive. The CDR3 coding sequence is TGTGCCAGCAGCCCGACAGGGGGCGCAAGGATTATCACCGGGGAGCTGTTTTTT. It is translated as CASSPTGGARIITGELFF.